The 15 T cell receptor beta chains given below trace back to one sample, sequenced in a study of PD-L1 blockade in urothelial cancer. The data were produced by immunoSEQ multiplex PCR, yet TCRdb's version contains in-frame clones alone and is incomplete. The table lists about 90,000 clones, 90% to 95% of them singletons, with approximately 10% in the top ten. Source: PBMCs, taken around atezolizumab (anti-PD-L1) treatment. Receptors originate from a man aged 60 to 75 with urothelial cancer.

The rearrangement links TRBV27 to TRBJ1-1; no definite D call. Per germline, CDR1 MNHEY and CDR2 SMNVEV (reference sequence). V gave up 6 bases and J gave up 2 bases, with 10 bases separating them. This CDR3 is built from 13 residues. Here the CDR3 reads CASSLQENTEAFF. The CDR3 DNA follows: TGTGCCAGCAGCTTGCAGGAAAACACTGAAGCTTTCTTT.

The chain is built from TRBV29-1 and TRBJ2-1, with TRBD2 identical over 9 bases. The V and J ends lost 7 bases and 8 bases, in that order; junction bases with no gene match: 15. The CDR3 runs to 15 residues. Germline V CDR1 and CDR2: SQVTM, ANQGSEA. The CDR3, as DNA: TGCAGCGGATTGACGAGTAGCGGGAGTGGCGATGAGCAGTTCTTC. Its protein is CSGLTSSGSGDEQFF.

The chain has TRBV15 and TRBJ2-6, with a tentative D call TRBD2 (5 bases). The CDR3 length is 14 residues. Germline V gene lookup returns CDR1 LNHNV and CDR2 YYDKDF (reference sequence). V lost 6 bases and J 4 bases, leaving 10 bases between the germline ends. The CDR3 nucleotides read TGTGCCACCAGACTTGCGGGCGGGGCCAACGTCCTGACTTTC. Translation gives CATRLAGGANVLTF.

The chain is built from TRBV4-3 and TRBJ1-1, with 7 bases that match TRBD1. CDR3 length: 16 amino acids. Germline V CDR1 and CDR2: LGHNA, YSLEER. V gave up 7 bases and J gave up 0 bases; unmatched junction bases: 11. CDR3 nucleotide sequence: TGCGCCAGCACTTCGAACCCGACAGGGCTGAACACTGAAGCTTTCTTT. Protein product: CASTSNPTGLNTEAFF.

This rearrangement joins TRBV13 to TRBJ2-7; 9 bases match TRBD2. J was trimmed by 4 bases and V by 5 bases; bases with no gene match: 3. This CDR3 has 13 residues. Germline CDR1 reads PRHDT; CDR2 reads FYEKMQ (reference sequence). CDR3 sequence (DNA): TGTGCCAGCAGCCGCGGGGGGGGTTACGAGCAGTACTTC. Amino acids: CASSRGGGYEQYF.

CDR3 DNA sequence: TGCGCCAGCAGCTTGGGCGTGCGCAAAAACATTCAGTACTTC. Its translation: CASSLGVRKNIQYF. V gene TRBV5-1 combines with J gene TRBJ2-4, with unresolved D. V lost 0 bases to trimming and J lost 3 bases, with 7 bases between them. The CDR3 loop spans 14 amino acids. Germline assignment: CDR1 SGHRS and CDR2 YFSETQ.

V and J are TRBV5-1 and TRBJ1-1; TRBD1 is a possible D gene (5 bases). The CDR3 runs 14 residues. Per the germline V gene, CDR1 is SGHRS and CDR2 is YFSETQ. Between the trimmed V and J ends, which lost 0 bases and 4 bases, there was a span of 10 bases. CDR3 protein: CASSLELGGTEAFF. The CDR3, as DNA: TGCGCCAGCAGCTTGGAACTGGGGGGCACTGAAGCTTTCTTT.

The CDR3 is CASSLEGTGGDEQYF. As DNA, the CDR3 is TGTGCCAGCAGCTTAGAGGGGACAGGGGGGGACGAGCAGTACTTC. The chain joins TRBV7-9 to TRBJ2-7; TRBD1 matches at 11 bases. The CDR3 runs to 15 residues. J lost 5 bases, V lost 1 base, and 4 bases had no gene match. Looked up from germline, CDR1 is SEHNR and CDR2 is FQNEAQ (reference sequence).

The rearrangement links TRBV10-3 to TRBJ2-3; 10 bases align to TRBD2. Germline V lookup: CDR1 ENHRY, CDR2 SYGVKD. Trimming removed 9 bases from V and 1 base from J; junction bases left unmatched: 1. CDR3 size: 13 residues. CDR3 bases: TGTGCCATGAGCGGGGGGGGCACAGATACGCAGTATTTT. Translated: CAMSGGGTDTQYF.

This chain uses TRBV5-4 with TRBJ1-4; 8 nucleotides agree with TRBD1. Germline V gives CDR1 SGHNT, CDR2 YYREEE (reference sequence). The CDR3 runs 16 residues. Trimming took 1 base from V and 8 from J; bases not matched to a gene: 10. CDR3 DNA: TGTGCCAGCAGCTTGACTGAAGGACAGGGACACGAAAAACTGTTTTTT. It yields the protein CASSLTEGQGHEKLFF.

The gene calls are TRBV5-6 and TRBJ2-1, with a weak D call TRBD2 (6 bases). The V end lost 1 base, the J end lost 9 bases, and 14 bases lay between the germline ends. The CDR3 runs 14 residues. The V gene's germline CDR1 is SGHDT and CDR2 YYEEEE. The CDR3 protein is CASSLWDSLSEQFF. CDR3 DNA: TGTGCCAGCAGCTTGTGGGACTCCCTAAGTGAGCAGTTCTTC.

As DNA, the CDR3 is TGTGCCAGCAAACTAGCGGGAGTCAATGAGCAGTTCTTC. It encodes CASKLAGVNEQFF. The chain combines TRBV27 with TRBJ2-1; TRBD2 matches at 11 bases. CDR1 is MNHEY and CDR2 is SMNVEV in the germline V gene (reference sequence). The V and J ends lost 7 bases and 6 bases, in that order; junction bases with no gene match: 2. This CDR3 comprises 13 residues.

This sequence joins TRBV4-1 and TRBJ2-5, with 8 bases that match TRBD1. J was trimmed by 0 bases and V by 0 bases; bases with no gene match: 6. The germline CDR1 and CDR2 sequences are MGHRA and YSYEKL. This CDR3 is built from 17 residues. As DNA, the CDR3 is TGCGCCAGCAGCCAAGAGTGGACAGGGTATGACCAAGAGACCCAGTACTTC. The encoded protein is CASSQEWTGYDQETQYF.

This CDR3 is CASSFGTGGKETQYF. The CDR3 DNA sequence: TGTGCCAGCAGCTTTGGGACAGGGGGAAAAGAGACCCAGTACTTC. The chain joins TRBV7-9 to TRBJ2-5; TRBD1 matches at 11 bases. After removal of 3 bases from V and 3 bases from J, the junction contained 3 bases not matched to a gene. The CDR3 length is 15 residues. Germline V gene lookup returns CDR1 SEHNR and CDR2 FQNEAQ (reference sequence).

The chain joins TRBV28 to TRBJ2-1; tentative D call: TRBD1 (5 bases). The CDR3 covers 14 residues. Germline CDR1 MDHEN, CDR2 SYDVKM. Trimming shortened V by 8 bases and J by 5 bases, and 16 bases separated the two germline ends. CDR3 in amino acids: CASYPDSDHNEQFF. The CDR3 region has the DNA TGTGCCAGCTACCCCGACAGTGACCACAATGAGCAGTTCTTC.